A selection of T cell receptor beta chains follows, all from one sample in a study of regulatory T cells in long-lasting Graves disease. In TCRdb, the multiplex PCR reads were re-called with MiXCR into one record per CDR3 protein. The sample records approximately 470,000 distinct CDR3 sequences, around 15% being singletons. The same sample was also studied in work on T cells in Graves' hyperthyroidism and ophthalmopathy.

The sample here was peripheral blood mononuclear cells (PBMCs), taken at new diagnosis, from a patient treated with antithyroid drugs. These receptors originate from a man aged 40-49 years with Graves disease. Each CDR3 is given with its conserved first and last residue. Fields, in order: D gene, V gene, clone size, J gene, CDR3 protein, CDR3 DNA. D genes are given only for firm matches. The listing skips clone size in some rows; elsewhere it reads once, few, many or a size class.

d_gene: TRBD2; v_gene: TRBV3-1; abundance: many; j_gene: TRBJ2-2; CDR3aa: CASSPPGLAITGELFF; CDR3nt: TGTGCCAGCAGCCCACCGGGACTAGCGATAACCGGGGAGCTGTTTTTT
d_gene: TRBD1; v_gene: TRBV20-1; abundance: many; j_gene: TRBJ2-7; CDR3aa: CSLIEGQGLSEQYF; CDR3nt: TGCAGTCTCATTGAGGGACAGGGTCTTTCCGAGCAGTACTTC
d_gene: NA; v_gene: TRBV5-1; abundance: few; j_gene: TRBJ2-2; CDR3aa: CASSLTGSVATGELFF; CDR3nt: TGCGCCAGCAGCTTGACAGGGTCGGTGGCCACCGGGGAGCTGTTTTTT
d_gene: TRBD1; v_gene: TRBV18; abundance: many; j_gene: TRBJ2-3; CDR3aa: CASSLRGTGELNTQYF; CDR3nt: TGTGCCAGCTCACTACGAGGGACAGGGGAGTTGAATACGCAGTATTTT
d_gene: NA; v_gene: TRBV19; abundance: many; j_gene: TRBJ2-1; CDR3aa: CASSIHPLLGTLNVNEQFF; CDR3nt: TGTGCCAGTAGTATTCACCCCCTCCTCGGGACCCTGAACGTCAATGAGCAGTTCTTC
d_gene: NA; v_gene: TRBV27; abundance: many; j_gene: TRBJ2-7; CDR3aa: CASSLGGRTYEQYF; CDR3nt: TGTGCCAGCAGCTTAGGAGGACGGACCTACGAGCAGTACTTC
d_gene: NA; v_gene: TRBV7-9; abundance: many; j_gene: TRBJ2-1; CDR3aa: CASSIGQLYNEQFF; CDR3nt: TGTGCCAGCAGTATTGGACAGCTATACAATGAGCAGTTCTTC
d_gene: NA; v_gene: TRBV11-2; abundance: few; j_gene: TRBJ2-3; CDR3aa: CASSTWTDTQYF; CDR3nt: TGTGCCAGCAGCACTTGGACAGATACGCAGTATTTT
d_gene: TRBD1; v_gene: TRBV27; abundance: many; j_gene: TRBJ2-7; CDR3aa: CASSYRGFSYEQYF; CDR3nt: TGTGCCAGCAGTTACAGGGGTTTCTCCTACGAGCAGTACTTC
d_gene: TRBD2; v_gene: TRBV28; abundance: many; j_gene: TRBJ2-7; CDR3aa: CASSLTSGRAEQYF; CDR3nt: TGTGCCAGCAGTTTGACTAGCGGGAGGGCCGAGCAGTACTTC
d_gene: TRBD2; v_gene: TRBV9; abundance: many; j_gene: TRBJ2-5; CDR3aa: CASSVAASGVWETQYF; CDR3nt: TGTGCCAGCAGCGTAGCCGCTAGCGGGGTCTGGGAGACCCAGTACTTC
d_gene: NA; v_gene: TRBV2; abundance: many; j_gene: TRBJ2-6; CDR3aa: CASSLPGAGANVLTF; CDR3nt: TGTGCCAGCAGCTTACCAGGGGCTGGGGCCAACGTCCTGACTTTC
d_gene: NA; v_gene: TRBV11-2; abundance: many; j_gene: TRBJ2-6; CDR3aa: CASSTPGTAEWANVLTF; CDR3nt: TGTGCCAGCAGCACCCCCGGGACGGCCGAGTGGGCCAACGTCCTGACTTTC
d_gene: NA; v_gene: TRBV20-1; abundance: many; j_gene: TRBJ2-3; CDR3aa: CSAAVLTDTQYF; CDR3nt: TGCAGTGCCGCAGTACTCACAGATACGCAGTATTTT
d_gene: NA; v_gene: TRBV12-3/TRBV12-4; abundance: NA; j_gene: TRBJ1-1; CDR3aa: CASSFLAGTEAFF; CDR3nt: TGTGCCAGCAGTTTTCTAGCGGGCACTGAAGCTTTCTTT
d_gene: NA; v_gene: TRBV24-1; abundance: NA; j_gene: TRBJ2-1; CDR3aa: CATSGGSSYNEQFF; CDR3nt: TGTGCCACCAGTGGGGGTAGCTCCTACAATGAGCAGTTCTTC
d_gene: NA; v_gene: TRBV19; abundance: NA; j_gene: TRBJ1-2; CDR3aa: CASSISGSGYTF; CDR3nt: TGTGCCAGTAGTATCTCGGGGAGTGGCTACACCTTC
d_gene: NA; v_gene: TRBV5-1; abundance: few; j_gene: TRBJ2-5; CDR3aa: CASSLEAPEETQYF; CDR3nt: TGCGCCAGCAGCTTGGAGGCACCGGAGGAGACCCAGTACTTC
d_gene: NA; v_gene: TRBV27; abundance: many; j_gene: TRBJ2-1; CDR3aa: CASSRDDLDEQFF; CDR3nt: TGTGCCAGCAGCCGGGACGACTTGGATGAGCAGTTCTTC
d_gene: NA; v_gene: TRBV18; abundance: many; j_gene: TRBJ2-1; CDR3aa: CASSPRRPSYNEQFF; CDR3nt: TGTGCCAGCTCACCACGGAGGCCTTCCTACAATGAGCAGTTCTTC
d_gene: NA; v_gene: TRBV19; abundance: NA; j_gene: TRBJ1-1; CDR3aa: CASSKDADTEAFF; CDR3nt: TGTGCCAGTAGTAAGGATGCGGATACTGAAGCTTTCTTT
d_gene: NA; v_gene: TRBV5-1; abundance: NA; j_gene: TRBJ1-1; CDR3aa: CASSLAGFEGTEAFF; CDR3nt: TGCGCCAGCAGCTTGGCCGGGTTCGAGGGAACTGAAGCTTTCTTT
d_gene: NA; v_gene: TRBV11-2; abundance: many; j_gene: TRBJ2-3; CDR3aa: CASSSRGRPNPDTQYF; CDR3nt: TGTGCCAGCAGCTCCAGGGGCCGACCCAATCCAGATACGCAGTATTTT
d_gene: NA; v_gene: TRBV9; abundance: NA; j_gene: TRBJ2-6; CDR3aa: CASSVVLGGGANVLTF; CDR3nt: TGTGCCAGCAGCGTAGTTCTGGGCGGCGGGGCCAACGTCCTGACTTTC
d_gene: NA; v_gene: TRBV18; abundance: NA; j_gene: TRBJ1-1; CDR3aa: CASSPSGGSGTEAFF; CDR3nt: TGTGCCAGCTCACCTTCGGGGGGCTCCGGCACTGAAGCTTTCTTT
d_gene: NA; v_gene: TRBV12-3/TRBV12-4; abundance: NA; j_gene: TRBJ1-2; CDR3aa: CASSLGSGRVLYGYTF; CDR3nt: TGTGCCAGCAGTTTAGGGTCGGGCCGAGTCCTTTATGGCTACACCTTC
d_gene: NA; v_gene: TRBV11-1; abundance: NA; j_gene: TRBJ2-7; CDR3aa: CASSFAGAEQYF; CDR3nt: TGTGCCAGCAGCTTTGCAGGGGCCGAGCAGTACTTC
d_gene: NA; v_gene: TRBV6-2/TRBV6-3; abundance: many; j_gene: TRBJ2-1; CDR3aa: CASSYGRRLEQFF; CDR3nt: TGTGCCAGCAGTTACGGAAGGAGGCTAGAGCAGTTCTTC
d_gene: TRBD1; v_gene: TRBV9; abundance: NA; j_gene: TRBJ1-2; CDR3aa: CASRGGQGNYGYTF; CDR3nt: TGTGCCAGCAGAGGTGGACAGGGCAACTATGGCTACACCTTC
d_gene: NA; v_gene: TRBV9; abundance: NA; j_gene: TRBJ2-5; CDR3aa: CASSVGLRETQYF; CDR3nt: TGTGCCAGCAGCGTAGGTTTGAGGGAGACCCAGTACTTC
d_gene: NA; v_gene: TRBV28; abundance: many; j_gene: TRBJ2-1; CDR3aa: CASSLRRGEQFF; CDR3nt: TGTGCCAGCAGTTTACGCCGAGGGGAGCAGTTCTTC
d_gene: NA; v_gene: TRBV15; abundance: many; j_gene: TRBJ2-3; CDR3aa: CATSRDRGGPRGTQYF; CDR3nt: TGTGCCACCAGCAGAGATAGAGGGGGACCGAGGGGTACGCAGTATTTT
d_gene: NA; v_gene: TRBV29-1; abundance: NA; j_gene: TRBJ2-4; CDR3aa: CSVVLEFLAKNIQYF; CDR3nt: TGCAGCGTTGTATTGGAATTCCTAGCCAAAAACATTCAGTACTTC
d_gene: NA; v_gene: TRBV2; abundance: many; j_gene: TRBJ1-2; CDR3aa: CASSELYNYGYTF; CDR3nt: TGTGCCAGCAGTGAGCTATACAACTATGGCTACACCTTC
d_gene: TRBD2; v_gene: TRBV7-6; abundance: NA; j_gene: TRBJ2-1; CDR3aa: CASSVGLAEYNEQFF; CDR3nt: TGTGCCAGCAGCGTGGGACTAGCGGAATACAATGAGCAGTTCTTC
d_gene: NA; v_gene: TRBV19; abundance: few; j_gene: TRBJ2-5; CDR3aa: CASSPRVEETQYF; CDR3nt: TGTGCCAGTAGCCCGAGGGTAGAAGAGACCCAGTACTTC
d_gene: TRBD1; v_gene: TRBV2; abundance: many; j_gene: TRBJ1-3; CDR3aa: CASTETGSGNTIYF; CDR3nt: TGTGCCAGCACCGAGACAGGGTCTGGAAACACCATATATTTT
d_gene: NA; v_gene: TRBV20-1; abundance: NA; j_gene: TRBJ2-6; CDR3aa: CSAVGGVLDNVLTF; CDR3nt: TGCAGTGCTGTGGGCGGGGTATTAGACAACGTCCTGACTTTC
d_gene: NA; v_gene: TRBV12-3/TRBV12-4; abundance: NA; j_gene: TRBJ1-2; CDR3aa: CASSPSPAGPGRYGYTF; CDR3nt: TGTGCCAGCAGTCCATCCCCCGCGGGCCCAGGGAGATATGGCTACACCTTC
d_gene: TRBD2; v_gene: TRBV6-6; abundance: few; j_gene: TRBJ2-1; CDR3aa: CASSYFRPSGYSYNEQFF; CDR3nt: TGTGCCAGCAGTTACTTCCGGCCTAGCGGGTATTCCTACAATGAGCAGTTCTTC
d_gene: TRBD2; v_gene: TRBV20-1; abundance: many; j_gene: TRBJ2-7; CDR3aa: CSARDFGGRDSYEQYF; CDR3nt: TGCAGTGCTAGAGATTTCGGCGGGAGGGACTCCTACGAGCAGTACTTC
d_gene: TRBD1; v_gene: TRBV28; abundance: few; j_gene: TRBJ1-5; CDR3aa: CASSSSTGVQPQHF; CDR3nt: TGTGCCAGCAGTTCATCGACAGGGGTTCAGCCCCAGCATTTT
d_gene: NA; v_gene: TRBV7-2; abundance: many; j_gene: TRBJ1-2; CDR3aa: CASSLGLNSNYGYTF; CDR3nt: TGTGCCAGCAGCTTGGGACTCAACAGTAACTATGGCTACACCTTC
d_gene: NA; v_gene: TRBV9; abundance: few; j_gene: TRBJ1-1; CDR3aa: CASKGDPNTEAFF; CDR3nt: TGTGCCAGCAAGGGTGACCCAAACACTGAAGCTTTCTTT
d_gene: TRBD2; v_gene: TRBV6-5; abundance: NA; j_gene: TRBJ2-1; CDR3aa: CASSYWEVAGTGDEQFF; CDR3nt: TGTGCCAGCAGTTACTGGGAGGTAGCGGGCACCGGGGATGAGCAGTTCTTC
d_gene: TRBD1; v_gene: TRBV11-2; abundance: many; j_gene: TRBJ2-3; CDR3aa: CASRVDRVTDTQYF; CDR3nt: TGTGCCAGCAGAGTGGACAGGGTCACAGATACGCAGTATTTT